The 27 T cell receptor beta chains reported below all come from one sample, sequenced in a study of cytomegalovirus exposure and HLA in healthy donors. TCRdb keeps only in-frame clones here, not all; method: immunoSEQ multiplex PCR. The sample includes approximately 160,000 clones, just under 90% of them seen just once. Sequencing was done on a sample of PBMCs. The source is a woman under 30 in good health and CMV-seropositive.

The V call is TRBV28, the J call TRBJ2-7; 7 bases are a match to TRBD1. Germline-derived CDR1 and CDR2 are MDHEN and SYDVKM. This CDR3 is built from 14 residues. Trimming took 5 bases from V and 3 from J; bases not matched to a gene: 7. The CDR3 loop reads CASSASGGHYEQYF. CDR3 DNA: TGTGCCAGCAGTGCGTCAGGGGGTCACTACGAGCAGTACTTC.

The chain couples TRBV12-5 to TRBJ2-7; 10 bases are shared with TRBD1. The V segment lost 1 base and the J segment 5 bases; nucleotides outside the gene matches: 2. Germline V gene data show CDR1 as LGHNT and CDR2 as FRNRAP. The length of the CDR3 is 14 residues. The CDR3: CASGLGQGADEQYF. The CDR3 region has the DNA TGTGCTAGTGGTTTGGGACAGGGGGCTGACGAGCAGTACTTC. Full variable domain (remainder filled in from reference TRBV12-5 and TRBJ2-7): DARVTQTPRHKVTEMGQEVTMRCQPILGHNTVFWYRQTMMQGLELLAYFRNRAPLDDSGMPKDRFSAEMPDATLATLKIQPSEPRDSAVYFCASGLGQGADEQYFGPGTRLTVT.

The rearrangement joins TRBV11-2 to TRBJ2-7, with a tentative D call TRBD1 (5 bases). This CDR3 is 15 amino acids long. Trimming removed 1 base at V and 0 bases at J, with 10 bases between. Germline CDR1 reads SGHAT; CDR2 reads FQNNGV. The CDR3 DNA is TGTGCCAGCAGCTTAGGCGCAGGGTCCTCCTACGAGCAGTACTTC. Translating it yields CASSLGAGSSYEQYF.

The V and J genes are TRBV10-2 and TRBJ1-1; a possible D gene is TRBD1 (6 bases). Trimming pared 7 bases from V and 4 bases from J, leaving 16 bases between. Germline values: CDR1 WSHSY, CDR2 SAAADI. The CDR3 loop spans 14 amino acids. The CDR3 protein is CASTRQALGTEAFF. The DNA for the CDR3 is TGCGCCAGCACCCGACAGGCCCTGGGCACTGAAGCTTTCTTT.

The chain carries TRBV1 and TRBJ2-3; the D segment call TRBD2 is taken from the table without a DNA check. TRBV1 is noted as a pseudogene. CDR3 length: 16 residues. DNA for the CDR3: TGCACCAGCAGTGGGTGGGCGGGAGCGGCCCCAGATACGCAGTATTTT. Translated: CTSSGWAGAAPDTQYF.

This sequence joins TRBV28 and TRBJ2-1; 14 bases align to TRBD2. The CDR3 sequence is 17 residues long. With 6 bases clipped from V and 2 bases from J, the junction kept 6 bases outside the gene matches. CDR1 and CDR2 (germline): MDHEN, SYDVKM. CDR3 in amino acids: CASRGGTSGRAYNEQFF. CDR3 DNA: TGTGCCAGCAGGGGAGGGACTAGCGGGAGAGCCTACAATGAGCAGTTCTTC.

Points on this clone: The missing conserved phenylalanine or tryptophan at the end of this CDR3 makes a read error likely. The limits of the CDR3 on the DNA are not certain, so only TCRdb's listed CDR3 is given. The V gene is TRBV5-8, the J gene TRBJ2-3; no DNA check was done on the table's D call, TRBD2. The CDR3 length equals 10 residues, ends included. Germline CDR1 is SGHTS and CDR2 is YDEGEE. CDR3: CASSLSTSGS.

The chain has TRBV11-3 and TRBJ2-3; 7 positions agree with TRBD2. The CDR3 sequence is 12 residues long. Germline V gene lookup returns CDR1 SGHNT and CDR2 YENEEA. V lost 5 bases and J lost 7; bases outside the gene matches: 3. The chain's CDR3 is CASSAGVNTQYF. In nucleotides, the CDR3 is TGTGCCAGCAGCGCGGGGGTTAATACGCAGTATTTT.

This clone occurred once. The chain employs TRBV5-1 and TRBJ2-7, with 8 positions matching TRBD1. CDR3 size: 14 residues. Germline CDR1 and CDR2: SGHRS and YFSETQ. V dropped 7 bases and J dropped 4; count of bases not matched to a gene: 10. This CDR3 reads CASDLTGDLYEQYF. The CDR3 DNA is TGCGCCAGCGACCTGACAGGGGATCTATACGAGCAGTACTTC.

This clone appeared once. The chain links TRBV9 to TRBJ1-2, with a weak D call TRBD1 (6 bases). Trimming shortened V by 1 base and J by 4 bases, and 14 bases separated the two germline ends. Germline V CDR1 and CDR2: SGDLS, YYNGEE. The CDR3 runs to 15 residues. The CDR3 sequence is CASSVRDKQTYGYTF. The CDR3 DNA is TGTGCCAGCAGCGTACGGGACAAGCAAACCTATGGCTACACCTTC.

The genes are TRBV5-1 and TRBJ2-2, with 7 bases identical to TRBD2. The CDR3 is made up of 16 amino acids. The trim removed 1 base at V and 0 bases at J, leaving 3 bases unmatched. Germline lookup yields CDR1 SGHRS and CDR2 YFSETQ. The CDR3 spells CASSLTSAPNTGELFF. CDR3 bases: TGCGCCAGCAGCTTGACTAGCGCACCGAACACCGGGGAGCTGTTTTTT.

V and J are TRBV6-1 and TRBJ2-5; tentatively, D is TRBD1 (5 bases). The CDR3 loop spans 14 amino acids. Germline V gene data show CDR1 as MNHNS and CDR2 as SASEGT. V was shortened by 4 bases and J by 1 base, with 10 bases between the two germline ends. DNA for the CDR3: TGTGCCAGCAGTGCAAGACAGTTCCAAGAGACCCAGTACTTC. Protein sequence: CASSARQFQETQYF.

The chain has TRBV5-6 and TRBJ2-7, with 10 bases lining up with TRBD2. This CDR3 has 15 amino acids. With V trimmed by 4 bases and J by 7 bases, 11 bases remained unmatched. CDR1 is SGHDT and CDR2 is YYEEEE in the germline V gene. CDR3 loop: CASSPLVAGGREQYF. The CDR3 region has the DNA TGTGCCAGCAGCCCCTTAGTAGCGGGAGGAAGGGAGCAGTACTTC.

J is TRBJ2-3 and V is TRBV5-4, with D unclear. CDR3 size: 16 residues. V was clipped by 6 bases and J by 0 bases, with 17 bases between them. Germline lookup yields CDR1 SGHNT and CDR2 YYREEE (reference sequence). Written as DNA, the CDR3 is TGTGCCAGCACCCCGGGTGGTGCGGTGAGCACAGATACGCAGTATTTT. It translates to CASTPGGAVSTDTQYF.

The chain is built from TRBV27 and TRBJ2-3; 10 bases align to TRBD2. The CDR3 sequence is 16 residues long. With V trimmed by 7 bases and J by 8 bases, 15 bases remained unmatched. Germline values: CDR1 MNHEY, CDR2 SMNVEV (reference sequence). The CDR3 sequence is CASTTPSGSLWGTQYF. The CDR3 nucleotides read TGTGCCAGCACTACCCCTAGCGGGAGTTTGTGGGGTACGCAGTATTTT.

V is TRBV6-1 and J is TRBJ2-7, with D perhaps TRBD1 (6 bases). V lost 1 base and J lost 0, with 7 bases in between. The CDR3 contains 14 residues. Germline V lookup: CDR1 MNHNS, CDR2 SASEGT. CDR3 amino acids: CASSEGGPSYEQYF. CDR3 bases: TGTGCCAGCAGTGAAGGGGGGCCCTCCTACGAGCAGTACTTC.

The genes are TRBV4-1 and TRBJ2-1; possibly TRBD1 for D (6 bases). V dropped 3 bases and J dropped 6 bases, with 9 bases sitting between them. The CDR3 has 13 amino acids. Germline CDR1 MGHRA, CDR2 YSYEKL. CDR3 loop: CASSHLDSNEQFF. The CDR3 coding sequence is TGCGCCAGCAGCCACCTGGACAGCAATGAGCAGTTCTTC.

The gene calls are TRBV7-9 and TRBJ1-1; D call uncertain. This CDR3 spans 13 amino acids. In germline, CDR1 is SEHNR, CDR2 FQNEAQ (reference sequence). Trimming cost V 5 bases and J 3 bases, with 10 bases left between them. The CDR3 nucleotides read TGTGCCAGCAGCCCTAGGAGGGACACTGAAGCTTTCTTT. Its translation is CASSPRRDTEAFF. The variable domain in full, completed from reference TRBV7-9 and TRBJ1-1, reads DTGVSQNPRHKITKRGQNVTFRCDPISEHNRLYWYRQTLGQGPEFLTYFQNEAQLEKSRLLSDRFSAERPKGSFSTLEIQRTEQGDSAMYLCASSPRRDTEAFFGQGTRLTVV.

This chain joins TRBV2 and TRBJ2-1, with TRBD2 matching 16 bases. This CDR3 has 14 residues. Trimming at V came to 7 bases and at J to 9 bases, leaving 3 bases not matched to a gene. Germline values: CDR1 SNHLY, CDR2 FYNNEI. CDR3 protein: CASMGLAGGSEQFF. In nucleotides, the CDR3 is TGTGCCAGCATGGGACTAGCGGGAGGGAGTGAGCAGTTCTTC.

This rearrangement joins TRBV11-2 to TRBJ2-1; D not resolved. V lost 1 base, J lost 2 bases, and 6 bases lay in between. Looked up from germline, CDR1 is SGHAT and CDR2 is FQNNGV. This CDR3 contains 14 residues. The CDR3, as DNA: TGTGCCAGCAGCTTAGGGCAGACCTACAATGAGCAGTTCTTC. It yields the protein CASSLGQTYNEQFF.

This chain connects TRBV6-5 to TRBJ1-1, with 9 bases that match TRBD1. From germline, CDR1 is MNHEY and CDR2 SVGAGI. The CDR3 spans 15 residues. V trimming: 2 bases; J trimming: 1 base; junction bases outside the gene matches: 2. CDR3 nucleotide sequence: TGTGCCAGCAGTTACACGGACAGGGGGAACACTGAAGCTTTCTTT. This gives the protein CASSYTDRGNTEAFF.

The rearrangement uses TRBV18 and TRBJ2-7; 8 bases map to TRBD2. This CDR3 has 15 amino acids. The germline V gene has CDR1 KGHSH and CDR2 LQKENI. Trimming removed 3 bases from V and 7 bases from J; junction bases left unmatched: 11. This chain's CDR3 is CASSPESGSLVEQYF. CDR3 nucleotides: TGTGCCAGCTCACCGGAAAGCGGGAGTCTTGTTGAGCAGTACTTC.

This chain uses TRBV4-3 with TRBJ2-3; TRBD2 aligns across 8 bases. Germline CDR1 is LGHNA and CDR2 is YSLEER. CDR3 length: 17 residues. The J segment lost 0 bases and the V segment lost 0 bases, leaving 5 bases of the junction unmatched. CDR3 residues: CASSQDASGYSTDTQYF. In DNA, the CDR3 is TGCGCCAGCAGCCAAGATGCTAGCGGGTATAGCACAGATACGCAGTATTTT.

This rearrangement joins TRBV2 to TRBJ2-1; 8 bases align to TRBD2. V dropped 8 bases and J dropped 2; count of bases not matched to a gene: 8. CDR1 SNHLY and CDR2 FYNNEI come from the germline V gene. This CDR3 has 15 residues. The CDR3 spells CASSAGGHAYNEQFF. The CDR3 nucleotides are TGTGCCAGCTCGGCGGGAGGCCACGCCTACAATGAGCAGTTCTTC.

The chain employs TRBV18 and TRBJ1-1, with TRBD1 matching over 9 bases. Losses at the gene ends were 3 bases for V and 6 bases for J; bases not matched to a gene: 5. CDR3 length equals 14 residues. Germline assignment: CDR1 KGHSH and CDR2 LQKENI. CDR3 in amino acids: CASSPWTGVSEAFF. CDR3 nucleotide sequence: TGTGCCAGCTCACCGTGGACAGGGGTTTCTGAAGCTTTCTTT.

The rearrangement joins TRBV6-5 to TRBJ2-4; maybe TRBD2 (6 bases). The CDR3 is 15 residues long. CDR1 MNHEY and CDR2 SVGAGI come from the germline V gene. With 6 bases removed from V and 0 bases from J, the gap between germline ends came to 12 bases. The CDR3 loop reads CASSWDFQAKNIQYF. DNA for the CDR3: TGTGCCAGCAGCTGGGACTTTCAAGCCAAAAACATTCAGTACTTC.

The chain is built from TRBV5-4 and TRBJ2-7, with 11 bases identical to TRBD1. The V gene end was trimmed by 5 bases and the J gene end by 6 bases; junction bases not matched to a gene: 7. Germline lookup yields CDR1 SGHNT and CDR2 YYREEE (reference sequence). This CDR3 is built from 14 residues. The CDR3 is CASSFRDRGFEQYF. The CDR3 coding sequence is TGTGCCAGCAGTTTCCGGGACAGGGGGTTCGAGCAGTACTTC.